Ten or more counts support the clone carrying this T cell receptor (beta chain). The CDR3 sequence is 14 residues long. V shed 7 bases and J 4 bases; nucleotides not matched to a gene: 7. Per germline, CDR1 SGHRS and CDR2 YFSETQ. TCRdb reprocessed the RT-PCR reads via MiXCR and lists one record per CDR3 protein. The top ten clones hold 3.6% of a sample with more than 600,000 distinct CDR3 sequences, 13% to 15% of them seen once. The clonotype comes from a female donor in good health, serving as a healthy control. V and J are TRBV5-1 and TRBJ1-5; 8 bases align to TRBD1. Material: memory CD4+ T cells from blood. The CDR3 loop is CASERTGKNQPQHF. The CDR3 DNA is TGCGCCAGCGAAAGGACAGGGAAAAATCAGCCCCAGCATTTT.